In its sample, the clone carrying this T cell receptor (beta chain) was seen many times. The antigen remains unidentified. The sample is drawn from a study of blood T cells in healthy people across ages. Study outcomes and limitations: Compared with aged donors, long-lived donors showed fewer expanded clones, suggesting selection.

The authors ran a second PCR of about 7 to 12 cycles using a sample-barcoded 5' primer and a J-beta primer mix. TCRdb reprocessed the 5' RACE reads via MiXCR and lists one record per CDR3 protein. Here the sample spans some 890,000 distinct CDR3 sequences, 25% to 35% being singletons. These same data were also listed under a study on T cells of mothers and their children.

This TCR derives from a woman between 40 and 55 years old in good health. The sequencing input was blood.

The CDR3 here is CSASGTEAYYGYTF. For the CDR3, the DNA is TGCAGTGCTAGCGGGACAGAAGCCTACTATGGCTACACCTTC. This chain uses TRBV20-1 with TRBJ1-2; 7 bases line up with TRBD1. V gave up 3 bases and J gave up 3 bases; unmatched junction bases: 7. The CDR3 is 14 amino acids. Looked up from germline, CDR1 is DFQATT and CDR2 is SNEGSKA (reference sequence).